The rows below give T cell receptor beta chains drawn from one sample of a study of cytomegalovirus exposure and HLA in healthy donors. The protocol was immunoSEQ multiplex PCR, while the TCRdb copy is restricted to in-frame clones and leaves out a portion. This table holds 150,000 to 250,000 clones, 70% to 85% found once. The sequenced sample was PBMCs. The source of these receptors is a boy aged 2 to 10 in good health and CMV-seronegative. Both conserved end residues are part of each CDR3. D genes are given only for firm matches. Clone size is given for some rows only: seen once, a few or many times, or a class if the clone is expanded.

TRBD2,once,15,TRBJ2-5,TRBV19,TGTGCCAGTAGTGATCAAGCGGGGGCGGGAGAGACCCAGTACTTC,CASSDQAGAGETQYF
TRBD1,-,15,TRBJ2-7,TRBV7-9,TGTGCCAGCAGCTTAAGGGACAGGGGAGTTCACGAGCAGTACTTC,CASSLRDRGVHEQYF
TRBD1,-,20,TRBJ1-6,TRBV4-1,TGCGCCAGCAGCCAAGCCCCCGAGGGCCCGGGACAGGGGTCGTATTCACCCCTCCACTTT,CASSQAPEGPGQGSYSPLHF
-,few,14,TRBJ2-7,TRBV25-1,TGTGCCAGCAGTGGGTCGGGGAGCTCCTACGAGCAGTACTTC,CASSGSGSSYEQYF
-,-,13,TRBJ2-2,TRBV7-8,TGTGCCAGCAGCTTTTATCCAGGGGGGGAGCTGTTTTTT,CASSFYPGGELFF
TRBD1,-,13,TRBJ1-1,TRBV6-5,TGTGCCAGCAGTTACAGGGGGCCGGCTGAAGCTTTCTTT,CASSYRGPAEAFF
-,-,14,TRBJ2-4,TRBV2,TGTGCCAGCAGTGAGGCAGGGGAAAGAGTCATTCAGTACTTC,CASSEAGERVIQYF
TRBD1,-,17,TRBJ1-2,TRBV4-3,TGCGCCAGCAGCCCCCAGGGGACAGCCATTCCTAACTATGGCTACACCTTC,CASSPQGTAIPNYGYTF
-,-,17,TRBJ1-1,TRBV14,TGTGCCAGCAGCCCCCTCGGGGGAGAGGACGTGAACACTGAAGCTTTCTTT,CASSPLGGEDVNTEAFF
-,-,15,TRBJ2-5,TRBV19,TGTGCCAGTAGTATGGCCACATTCCCGGGAGAGACCCAGTACTTC,CASSMATFPGETQYF
-,-,17,TRBJ2-2,TRBV2,TGTGCCAGCAGTGGACGCCCTGGGGAGAGAAGCACCGGGGAGCTGTTTTTT,CASSGRPGERSTGELFF
-,-,13,TRBJ1-1,TRBV9,TGTGCCAGCAGCGTAGCGGGTTCCACTGAAGCTTTCTTT,CASSVAGSTEAFF
TRBD1,few,18,TRBJ2-7,TRBV10-1,TGCGCCAGCAGTGGGTGTGGTGGACAGGGAGGAAGCTCCTACGAGCAGTACTTC,CASSGCGGQGGSSYEQYF
-,-,16,TRBJ2-5,TRBV7-7,TGTGCTAGCAGCCATGGTGGAGCGGTCCCGGTAGAGACCCAGTACTTC,CASSHGGAVPVETQYF
TRBD1,-,15,TRBJ2-1,TRBV18,TGTGCCAGCTCACCGGGACAGATACTCTACAATGAGCAGTTCTTC,CASSPGQILYNEQFF
-,-,14,TRBJ2-7,TRBV7-2,TGTGCCAGCAGCAATACGAGAGGAACTCCTCAACAGTACTTC,CASSNTRGTPQQYF
-,-,13,TRBJ1-2,TRBV11-2,TGTGCCAGCAGCATACAGGGTAACTATGGCTACACCTTC,CASSIQGNYGYTF
TRBD2,-,14,TRBJ2-1,TRBV5-6,TGTGCCAGCAGCTTGGCCAGCGGGGGGCCCGATCGGTTCTTC,CASSLASGGPDRFF
TRBD1,-,14,TRBJ2-7,TRBV7-2,TGTGCCAGCAGCTTAGACAGGGGTGCGTACGAGCAGTACTTC,CASSLDRGAYEQYF
TRBD1,-,15,TRBJ1-1,TRBV19,TGTGCCAGTAGCGCTATCTGGACAGGGGAAGCTGAAGCTTTCTTT,CASSAIWTGEAEAFF